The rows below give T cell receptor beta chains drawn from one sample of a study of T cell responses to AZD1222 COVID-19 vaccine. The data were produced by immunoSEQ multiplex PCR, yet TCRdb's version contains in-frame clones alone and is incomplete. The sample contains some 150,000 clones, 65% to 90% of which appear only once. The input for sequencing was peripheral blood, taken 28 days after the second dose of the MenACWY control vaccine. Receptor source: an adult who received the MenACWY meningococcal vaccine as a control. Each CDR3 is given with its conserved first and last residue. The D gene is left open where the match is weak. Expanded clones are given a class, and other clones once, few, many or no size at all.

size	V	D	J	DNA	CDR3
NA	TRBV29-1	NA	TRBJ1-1	TGCAGCGTTGCAGTAGGGGCGGACCAAACTGAAGCTTTCTTT	CSVAVGADQTEAFF
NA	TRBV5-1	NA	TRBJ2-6	TGCGCCAGCAGCTTCGGTCAGACCCCTCGAGCCAACGTCCTGACTTTC	CASSFGQTPRANVLTF
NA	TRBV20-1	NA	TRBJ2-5	TGCAGTGCTAGAGATAGAGAGACCCAGTACTTC	CSARDRETQYF
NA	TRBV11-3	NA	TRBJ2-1	TGTGCCAGCAGCTTAGCGCCAGGGATCGGGAATGAGCAGTTCTTC	CASSLAPGIGNEQFF
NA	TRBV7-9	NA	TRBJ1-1	TGTGCCAGCAGCTTTACAGGAGACACTGAAGCTTTCTTT	CASSFTGDTEAFF
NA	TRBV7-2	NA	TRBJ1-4	TGTGCCAGCAGACGTCCGGGAGGGGGGCTTGAAAAACTGTTTTTT	CASRRPGGGLEKLFF
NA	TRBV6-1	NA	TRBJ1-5	TGTGCCAGCAGTGAGATTCCGGGACTAAATCAGCCCCAGCATTTT	CASSEIPGLNQPQHF
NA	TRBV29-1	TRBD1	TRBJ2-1	TGCAGCGTTGACCGACAGGGGTCGTCCTACAATGAGCAGTTCTTC	CSVDRQGSSYNEQFF
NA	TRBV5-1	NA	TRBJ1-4	TGCGCCAGCAGCGGGGTTCCAACTAATGAAAAACTGTTTTTT	CASSGVPTNEKLFF
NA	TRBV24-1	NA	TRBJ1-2	TGTGCCACCAGTGATTCGGAAAGGGGTGGCGGCTACACCTTC	CATSDSERGGGYTF
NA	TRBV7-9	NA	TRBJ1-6	TGTGCCAGCAGCGATGACCAGACTGGTTCACCCCTCCACTTT	CASSDDQTGSPLHF
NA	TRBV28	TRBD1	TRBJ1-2	TGTGCCAGCAGACCCCAAGGGGGCGCCTATGGCTACACCTTC	CASRPQGGAYGYTF
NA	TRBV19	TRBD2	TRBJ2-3	TGTGCCAGTAGTATAGCTACTAGCGAGCGGACAAACTTT	CASSIATSERTNF
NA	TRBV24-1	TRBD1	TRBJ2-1	TGTGCCACCAGTGAGACAGGGGGCTCCTACAATGAGCAGTTCTTC	CATSETGGSYNEQFF
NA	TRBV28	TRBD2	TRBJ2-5	TGTGCCAGCAGTGAACAGCGGGGGCGGAGGGAGACCCAGTACTTC	CASSEQRGRRETQYF
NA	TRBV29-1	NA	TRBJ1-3	TGCAGCGTTGAATTCGGAGCTGGAAACACCATATATTTT	CSVEFGAGNTIYF
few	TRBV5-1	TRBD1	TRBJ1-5	TGCGCCAGCAGAATACTTCCCCCGGGACAGGGGGTCGATCAGCCCCAGCATTTT	CASRILPPGQGVDQPQHF
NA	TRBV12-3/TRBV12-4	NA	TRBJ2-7	TGTGCCAGCAGTTCTCGACTAGGCGAGCAGTACTTC	CASSSRLGEQYF
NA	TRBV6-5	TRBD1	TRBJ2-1	TGTGCCAGCAGTCACGGGGACAGGGGGGAGCAGTTCTTC	CASSHGDRGEQFF
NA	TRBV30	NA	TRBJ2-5	TGTGCCTGGAGTGGGAATGCAGAGACCCAGTACTTC	CAWSGNAETQYF
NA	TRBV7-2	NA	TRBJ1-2	TGTGCCAGCAGCTATACCGGGACGGTAGGCTACACCTTC	CASSYTGTVGYTF
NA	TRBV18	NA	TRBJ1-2	TGTGCCAGCTCGTATGCCCAGGGGAGCTACACCTTC	CASSYAQGSYTF
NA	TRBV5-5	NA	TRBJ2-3	TGTGCCAGCAGCTCCGCCATGGGGAGGGATACGCAGTATTTT	CASSSAMGRDTQYF
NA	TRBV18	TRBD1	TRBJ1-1	TGTGCCAGCTCTCCTAACCCAGGGGGCTGGACTGAAGCTTTCTTT	CASSPNPGGWTEAFF
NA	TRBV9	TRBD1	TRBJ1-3	TGTGCCAGCAGCACCCAGACAGGGGACTCTGGAAACACCATATATTTT	CASSTQTGDSGNTIYF
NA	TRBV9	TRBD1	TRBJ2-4	TGTGCCAGCAGCCACCCCCGGTCAGGGGGCGCCCCCAAAAACATTCAGTACTTC	CASSHPRSGGAPKNIQYF
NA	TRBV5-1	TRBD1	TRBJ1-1	TGCGCCAGCAGCCCCCTCCAGACAGGGCTAATGAACACTGAAGCTTTCTTT	CASSPLQTGLMNTEAFF
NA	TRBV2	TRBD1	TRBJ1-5	TGTGCCAGCAGTGCCCCCGGGACAGGGGGGAATCAGCCCCAGCATTTT	CASSAPGTGGNQPQHF
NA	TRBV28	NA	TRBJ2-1	TGTGCCAGCAGCTATAGCCTAATCCTTTACAATGAGCAGTTCTTC	CASSYSLILYNEQFF
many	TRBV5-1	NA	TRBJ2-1	TGCGCCAGCAGCCCGGTTTTCGTGTACAATGAGCAGTTCTTC	CASSPVFVYNEQFF
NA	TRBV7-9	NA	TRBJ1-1	TGTGCCAGCAGCTTAGAGGCAGGGTACAGGGAGTTT	CASSLEAGYREF
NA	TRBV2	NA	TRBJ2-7	TGTGCCAGCTCCCGGGGGCCTTCCCTTTTTTACGAGCAGTACTTC	CASSRGPSLFYEQYF
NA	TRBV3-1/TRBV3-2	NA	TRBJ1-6	TGTGCCAGCAGCCCGTCCAGGGACTCACCCCTCCACTTT	CASSPSRDSPLHF
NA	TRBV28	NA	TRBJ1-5	TGTGCCAGCAGTCCCTGGGGACAGCCCCAGCATTTT	CASSPWGQPQHF
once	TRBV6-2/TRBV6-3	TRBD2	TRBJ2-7	TGTGCCAGCAGTCGACCGGGACTAGCGGGAGTCTACGAGCAGTACTTC	CASSRPGLAGVYEQYF
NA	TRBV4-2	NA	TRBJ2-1	TGTGCCAGCAGCCGATTTCCGCCGGAAGACTCCTACAATGAGCAGTTCTTC	CASSRFPPEDSYNEQFF
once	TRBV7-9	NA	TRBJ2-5	TGTGCCACCTATGGGGGAGAGACCCAGTACTTC	CATYGGETQYF
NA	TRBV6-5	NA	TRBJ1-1	TGTGCCAGCAGCTTCAGGAATGAAGCTTTCTTT	CASSFRNEAFF
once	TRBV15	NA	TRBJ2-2	TGTGCCACCCGCGTGACAGCTAACACCGGGGAGCTGTTTTTT	CATRVTANTGELFF